These T cell receptor beta chains were read from a single sample in a study of blood T cell repertoires in COVID-19. TCRdb's copy holds only in-frame clones and misses some; the assay was immunoSEQ multiplex PCR. The data contain 130,000 or so clones, more than 80% of them singletons. Sequenced: peripheral blood. Source of these receptors: a man between 35 and 55 years old with acute or convalescent COVID-19. Each CDR3 is given without its conserved first and last residue. The order of the fields is clone size, V gene, CDR3 protein. Clone size, where shown, is once, few, many, or a class for clones that have expanded.

abundance: -
v_gene: TRBV5-1
CDR3aa: ASSAGDRDTGELF

abundance: once
v_gene: TRBV5-6
CDR3aa: ASSFLTLNTEAF

abundance: few
v_gene: TRBV18
CDR3aa: ASSPIRGTEAF

abundance: -
v_gene: TRBV5-4
CDR3aa: ASSLTSGGYNEQF

abundance: -
v_gene: TRBV5-1
CDR3aa: ASSLAGGLVKNNEQF

abundance: few
v_gene: TRBV6-2/TRBV6-3
CDR3aa: ASSPGTGRPEQY

abundance: -
v_gene: TRBV3-1/TRBV3-2
CDR3aa: ASSQTTGAYGYT

abundance: once
v_gene: TRBV21-1
CDR3aa: ASRTGGEKLWLHLRVYGYT

abundance: -
v_gene: TRBV6-5
CDR3aa: ASSREQGAINEQF

abundance: few
v_gene: TRBV14
CDR3aa: ASSQDLGRTANYGYT

abundance: -
v_gene: TRBV6-5
CDR3aa: ASSYGGANNQPQH

abundance: -
v_gene: TRBV5-1
CDR3aa: ASSAGQGDSPLH

abundance: -
v_gene: TRBV4-2
CDR3aa: ASSQEAGSNQPQH

abundance: -
v_gene: TRBV6-5
CDR3aa: ASSQGVWTEAF

abundance: -
v_gene: TRBV18
CDR3aa: ASSPTRRENTEAF